This TCR beta chain is from a study of T-cell memory formation after mild COVID-19. The V gene end was trimmed by 3 bases and the J gene end by 0 bases; junction bases not matched to a gene: 5. This CDR3 spans 15 amino acids. In TCRdb, the 5' RACE reads were re-called with MiXCR into one record per CDR3 protein. Of around 200,000 distinct CDR3 sequences in the sample, approximately 17% were seen once. A few counts support this clonotype. Sequencing was carried out using PBMCs or a T cell subset sorted from them (not recorded which). The receptor was isolated from a man in his late teens or twenties who had mild COVID-19 (a few samples of this study predate the infection). Cell type and time point are not known. V usage is TRBV12-3 or TRBV12-4 and J usage is TRBJ2-7, with 7 bases fitting TRBD2. CDR3 bases: TGTGCCAGCAGTTTGGGGAGGGCTAGCTCCTACGAGCAGTACTTC. Its protein is CASSLGRASSYEQYF.